What follows are 10 T cell receptor beta chains derived from one specimen sequenced in a study of T cell responses to AZD1222 COVID-19 vaccine. The protocol was immunoSEQ multiplex PCR, while the TCRdb copy is restricted to in-frame clones and leaves out a portion. The sample has 150,000 to 180,000 clones; 90% to 95% are singletons. The sample in question was peripheral blood, obtained 28 days after the second AZD1222 dose. Receptors were obtained from an adult who received the AZD1222 COVID-19 vaccine.

The gene calls are TRBV10-1 and TRBJ1-1; possibly TRBD1 for D (5 bases). Trimming removed 6 bases from V and 3 bases from J, with 5 bases in between. The germline V gene has CDR1 WNHNN and CDR2 SYGVQD (reference sequence). The CDR3 has 11 residues. The CDR3, as DNA: TGCGCCAGCAGCAGGGACACTGAAGCTTTCTTT. Translating it yields CASSRDTEAFF.

This clone was counted a single time. This sequence joins TRBV7-8 and TRBJ2-3, with D possibly being TRBD2 (6 bases). The germline gives CDR1 SGHVS, CDR2 FQNEAQ. This CDR3 contains 15 residues. Trimming stripped 2 bases from V and 0 bases from J, with 9 bases between. The CDR3 reads CASSLPGGSTDTQYF. The CDR3 bases are TGTGCCAGCAGCTTACCCGGGGGTAGCACAGATACGCAGTATTTT.

The chain has TRBV4-1 and TRBJ1-2; D is uncertain. V was pared by 1 base and J by 8 bases, with 11 bases between. Germline V lookup: CDR1 MGHRA, CDR2 YSYEKL. The CDR3 contains 13 residues. Here the CDR3 DNA reads TGCGCCAGCAGCCAAGCCGGGATCCACGGCTACACCTTC. Its translation: CASSQAGIHGYTF.

This chain joins TRBV3-1 (or the pseudogene TRBV3-2) and TRBJ2-7; possibly TRBD2 for D (6 bases). Germline V CDR1 and CDR2: LGHDT, YNNKEL (reference sequence). Deletions cut 6 bases from V and 8 bases from J, with 23 bases between. The CDR3 covers 15 residues. The CDR3 sequence is CASSSTGTFTAQQYF. For the CDR3, the DNA is TGTGCCAGCAGTTCTACCGGGACTTTTACGGCCCAGCAGTACTTC.

The chain is built from TRBV5-1 and TRBJ2-7; 7 bases match TRBD1. CDR3 length: 12 residues. The V segment lost 1 base and the J segment 7 bases; nucleotides outside the gene matches: 2. Germline-derived CDR1 and CDR2 are SGHRS and YFSETQ. In DNA form, the CDR3 reads TGCGCCAGCAGCTTGTCGACAGGGGAGCAGTACTTC. Its translation is CASSLSTGEQYF.

This clone occurred many times. The chain uses TRBV5-1 and TRBJ1-1; D gene uncertain. Germline assignment: CDR1 SGHRS and CDR2 YFSETQ. V dropped 0 bases and J dropped 10 bases, with 25 bases sitting between them. CDR3 size: 17 residues. CDR3 in amino acids: CASSLEVGDLVGGRAFF. The DNA for the CDR3 is TGCGCCAGCAGCTTGGAAGTGGGCGACCTTGTGGGAGGGCGAGCTTTCTTT.

The chain has TRBV29-1 and TRBJ1-1; D call uncertain. The CDR3 has 14 amino acids. Trimming left V 3 bases short and J 4 bases short, with 15 bases between. Germline lookup yields CDR1 SQVTM and CDR2 ANQGSEA. The CDR3 nucleotides are TGCAGCGTTGATCTGTCCCCCTGGGGCACTGAAGCTTTCTTT. Its protein is CSVDLSPWGTEAFF.

The chain joins TRBV10-3 to TRBJ1-5; TRBD1 matches 7 bases. V lost 4 bases and J lost 4; bases outside the gene matches: 4. The CDR3 extends over 14 amino acids. Germline-derived CDR1 and CDR2 are ENHRY and SYGVKD. CDR3 sequence: CAISGQGANQPQHF. CDR3 nucleotide sequence: TGTGCCATCAGTGGACAGGGCGCTAATCAGCCCCAGCATTTT.

There are a few counts of this clone. This chain uses TRBV4-1 with TRBJ1-6, with a weak D call TRBD1 (6 bases). The germline CDR1 and CDR2 sequences are MGHRA and YSYEKL. CDR3 length: 15 residues. With 1 base removed from V and 12 bases from J, the gap between germline ends came to 16 bases. The CDR3 loop reads CASSQANREAIPLHF. Here the CDR3 DNA reads TGCGCCAGCAGCCAAGCCAACAGGGAGGCGATACCCCTCCACTTT.

The J gene is TRBJ2-3, the V gene TRBV3-1 (or the pseudogene TRBV3-2); a possible D gene is TRBD2 (6 bases). The CDR3 totals 12 residues. The V gene lost 5 bases and the J gene lost 8 bases, with 11 bases spanning the gap. Germline assignment: CDR1 LGHDT and CDR2 YNNKEL (reference sequence). The DNA of the CDR3 is TGTGCCAGCAGCGCGGGGTTGGCTACGCAGTATTTT. It translates to CASSAGLATQYF.